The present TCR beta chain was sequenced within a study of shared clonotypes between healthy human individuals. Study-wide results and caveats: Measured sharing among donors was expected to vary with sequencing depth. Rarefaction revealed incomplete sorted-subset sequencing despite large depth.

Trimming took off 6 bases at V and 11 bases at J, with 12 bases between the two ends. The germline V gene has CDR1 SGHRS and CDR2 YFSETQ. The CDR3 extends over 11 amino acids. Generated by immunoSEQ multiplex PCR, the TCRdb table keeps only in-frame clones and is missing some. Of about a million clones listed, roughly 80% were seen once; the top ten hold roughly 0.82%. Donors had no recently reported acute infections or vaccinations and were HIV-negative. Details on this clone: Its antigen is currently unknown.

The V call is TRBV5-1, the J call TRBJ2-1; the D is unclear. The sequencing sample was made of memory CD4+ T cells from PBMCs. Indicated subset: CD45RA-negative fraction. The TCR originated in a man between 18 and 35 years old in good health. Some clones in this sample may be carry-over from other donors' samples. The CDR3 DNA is TGCGCCAGCACAACAAAGGGTAAGCAGTTCTTC. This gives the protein CASTTKGKQFF.